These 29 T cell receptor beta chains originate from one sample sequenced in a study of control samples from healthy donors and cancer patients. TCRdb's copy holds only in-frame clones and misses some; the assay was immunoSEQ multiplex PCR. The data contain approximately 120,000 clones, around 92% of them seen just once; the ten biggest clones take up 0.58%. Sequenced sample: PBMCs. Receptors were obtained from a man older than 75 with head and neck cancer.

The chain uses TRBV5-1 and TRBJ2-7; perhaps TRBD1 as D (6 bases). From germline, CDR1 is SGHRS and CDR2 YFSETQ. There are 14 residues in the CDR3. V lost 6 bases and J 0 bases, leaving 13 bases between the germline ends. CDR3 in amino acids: CASTNRASSYEQYF. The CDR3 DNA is TGCGCCAGCACGAACAGGGCGAGCTCCTACGAGCAGTACTTC.

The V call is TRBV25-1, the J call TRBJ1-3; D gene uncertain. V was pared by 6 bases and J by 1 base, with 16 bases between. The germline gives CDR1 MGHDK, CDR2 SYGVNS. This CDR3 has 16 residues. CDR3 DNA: TGTGCCAGCAGCGAAAATTTATGGACTTCTGGAAACACCATATATTTT. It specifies CASSENLWTSGNTIYF.

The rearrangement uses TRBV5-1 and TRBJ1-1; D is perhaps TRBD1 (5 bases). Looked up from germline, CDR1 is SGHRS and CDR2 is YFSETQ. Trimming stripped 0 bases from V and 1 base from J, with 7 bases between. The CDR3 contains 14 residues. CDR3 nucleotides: TGCGCCAGCAGCTTGGACAGGCAGAACACTGAAGCTTTCTTT. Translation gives CASSLDRQNTEAFF.

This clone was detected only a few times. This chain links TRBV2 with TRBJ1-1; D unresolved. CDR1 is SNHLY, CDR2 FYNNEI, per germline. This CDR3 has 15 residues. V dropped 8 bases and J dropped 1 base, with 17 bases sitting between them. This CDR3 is CASGRVDPTNTEAFF. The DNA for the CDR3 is TGTGCCAGCGGCCGGGTTGACCCGACGAACACTGAAGCTTTCTTT.

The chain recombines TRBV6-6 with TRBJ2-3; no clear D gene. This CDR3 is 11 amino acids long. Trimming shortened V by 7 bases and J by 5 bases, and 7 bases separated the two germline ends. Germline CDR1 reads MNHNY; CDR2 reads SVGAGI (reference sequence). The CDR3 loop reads CASTTLDTQYF. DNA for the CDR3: TGTGCCAGCACCACCTTAGATACGCAGTATTTT.

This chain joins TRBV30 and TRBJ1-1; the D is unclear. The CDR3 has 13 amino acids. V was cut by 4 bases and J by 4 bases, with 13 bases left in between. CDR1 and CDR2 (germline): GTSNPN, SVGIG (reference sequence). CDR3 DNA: TGTGCCTGGACGGCGGGGTGGGGCACTGAAGCTTTCTTT. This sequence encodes CAWTAGWGTEAFF. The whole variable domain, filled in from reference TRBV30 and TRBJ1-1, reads SQTIHQWPATLVQPVGSPLSLECTVEGTSNPNLYWYRQAAGRGLQLLFYSVGIGQISSEVPQNLSASRPQDRQFILSSKKLLLSDSGFYLCAWTAGWGTEAFFGQGTRLTVV.

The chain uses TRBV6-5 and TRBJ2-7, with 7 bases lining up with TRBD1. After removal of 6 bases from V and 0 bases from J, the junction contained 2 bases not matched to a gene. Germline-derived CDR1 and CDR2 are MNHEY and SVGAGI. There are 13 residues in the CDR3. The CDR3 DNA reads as TGTGCCAGCAGGGGGACAGTCTCCTACGAGCAGTACTTC. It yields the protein CASRGTVSYEQYF.

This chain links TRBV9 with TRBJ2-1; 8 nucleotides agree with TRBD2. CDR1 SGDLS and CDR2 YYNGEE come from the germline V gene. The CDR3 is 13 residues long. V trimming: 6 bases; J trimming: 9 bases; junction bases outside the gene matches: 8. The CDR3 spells CASNSGTGGEQFF. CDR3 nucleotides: TGTGCCAGCAATAGCGGGACCGGTGGTGAGCAGTTCTTC.

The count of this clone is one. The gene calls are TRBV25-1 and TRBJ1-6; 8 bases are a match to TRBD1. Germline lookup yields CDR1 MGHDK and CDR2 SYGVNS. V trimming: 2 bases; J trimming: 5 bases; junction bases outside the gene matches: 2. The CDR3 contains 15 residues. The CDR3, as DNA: TGTGCCAGCAGTGAACTGGACAGGGATAATTCACCCCTCCACTTT. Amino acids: CASSELDRDNSPLHF. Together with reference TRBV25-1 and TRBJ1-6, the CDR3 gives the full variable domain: EADIYQTPRYLVIGTGKKITLECSQTMGHDKMYWYQQDPGMELHLIHYSYGVNSTEKGDLSSESTVSRIRTEHFPLTLESARPSHTSQYLCASSELDRDNSPLHFGNGTRLTVT.

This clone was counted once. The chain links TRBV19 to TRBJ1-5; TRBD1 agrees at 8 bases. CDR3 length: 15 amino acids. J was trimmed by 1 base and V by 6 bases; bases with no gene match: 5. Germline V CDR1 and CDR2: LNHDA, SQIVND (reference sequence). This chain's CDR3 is CASRVDRGSNQPQHF. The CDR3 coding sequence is TGTGCCAGTAGGGTAGACAGGGGAAGCAATCAGCCCCAGCATTTT.

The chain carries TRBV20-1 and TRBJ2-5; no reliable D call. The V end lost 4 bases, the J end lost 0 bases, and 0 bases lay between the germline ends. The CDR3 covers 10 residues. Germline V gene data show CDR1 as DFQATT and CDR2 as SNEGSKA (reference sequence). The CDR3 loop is CSANQETQYF. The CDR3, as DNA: TGCAGTGCTAACCAAGAGACCCAGTACTTC.

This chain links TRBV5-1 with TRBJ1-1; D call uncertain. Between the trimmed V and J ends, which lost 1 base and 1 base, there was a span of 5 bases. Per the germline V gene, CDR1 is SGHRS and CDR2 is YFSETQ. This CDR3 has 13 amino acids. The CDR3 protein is CASSLTTNTEAFF. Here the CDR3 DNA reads TGCGCCAGCAGCTTGACAACGAACACTGAAGCTTTCTTT.

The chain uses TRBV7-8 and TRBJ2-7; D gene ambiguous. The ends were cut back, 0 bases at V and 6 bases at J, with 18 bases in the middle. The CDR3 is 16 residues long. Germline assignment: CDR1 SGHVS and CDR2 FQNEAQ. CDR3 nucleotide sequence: TGTGCCAGCAGCTTAGCTATCGACATGGTCTCGACCGAGCAGTACTTC. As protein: CASSLAIDMVSTEQYF.

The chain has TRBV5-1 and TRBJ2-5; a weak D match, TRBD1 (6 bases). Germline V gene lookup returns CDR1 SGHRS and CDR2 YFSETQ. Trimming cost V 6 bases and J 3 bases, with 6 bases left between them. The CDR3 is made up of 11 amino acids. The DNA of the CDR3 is TGCGCCAGCAAGGGGGAAGAGACCCAGTACTTC. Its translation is CASKGEETQYF.

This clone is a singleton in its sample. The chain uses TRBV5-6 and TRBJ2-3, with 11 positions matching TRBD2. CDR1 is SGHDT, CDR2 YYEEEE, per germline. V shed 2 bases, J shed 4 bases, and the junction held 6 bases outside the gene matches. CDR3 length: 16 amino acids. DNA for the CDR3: TGTGCCAGCAGCTTTAGCGGGAGGGCCCTCCCAGATACGCAGTATTTT. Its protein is CASSFSGRALPDTQYF.

The DNA for the CDR3 is TGTGCCAGCAGCTCCGGACTAGCGGGAGATACGCAGTATTTT. This codes for CASSSGLAGDTQYF. This sequence joins TRBV7-8 and TRBJ2-3; TRBD2 matches at 11 bases. This CDR3 has 14 amino acids. The ends lost 4 bases at V and 5 bases at J; junction bases unmatched: 2. Germline V CDR1 and CDR2: SGHVS, FQNEAQ.

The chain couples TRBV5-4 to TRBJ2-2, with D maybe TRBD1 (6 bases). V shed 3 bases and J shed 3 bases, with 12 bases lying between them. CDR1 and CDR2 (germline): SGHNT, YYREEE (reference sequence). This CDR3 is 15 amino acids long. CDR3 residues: CASSSQGGHTGELFF. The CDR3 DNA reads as TGTGCCAGCAGCTCACAGGGCGGGCACACCGGGGAGCTGTTTTTT.

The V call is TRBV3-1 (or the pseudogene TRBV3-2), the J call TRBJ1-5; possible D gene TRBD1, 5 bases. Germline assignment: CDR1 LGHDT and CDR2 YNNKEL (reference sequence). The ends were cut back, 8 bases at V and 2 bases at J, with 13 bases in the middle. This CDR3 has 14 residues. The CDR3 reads CASGVGTGNQPQHF. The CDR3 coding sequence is TGTGCCAGCGGAGTGGGGACGGGCAATCAGCCCCAGCATTTT.

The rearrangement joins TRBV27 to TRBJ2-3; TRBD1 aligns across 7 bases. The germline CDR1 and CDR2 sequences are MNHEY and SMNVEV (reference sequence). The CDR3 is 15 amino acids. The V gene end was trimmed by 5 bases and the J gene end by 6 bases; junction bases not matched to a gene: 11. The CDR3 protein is CASSPGTVLRDTQYF. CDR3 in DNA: TGTGCCAGCAGTCCCGGGACAGTCCTGCGGGATACGCAGTATTTT.

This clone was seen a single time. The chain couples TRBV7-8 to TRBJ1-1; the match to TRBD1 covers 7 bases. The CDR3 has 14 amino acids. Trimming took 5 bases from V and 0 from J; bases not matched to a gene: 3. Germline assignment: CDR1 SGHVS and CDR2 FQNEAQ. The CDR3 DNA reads TGTGCCAGCAGCGAGGGACAGCTGAACACTGAAGCTTTCTTT. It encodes CASSEGQLNTEAFF.

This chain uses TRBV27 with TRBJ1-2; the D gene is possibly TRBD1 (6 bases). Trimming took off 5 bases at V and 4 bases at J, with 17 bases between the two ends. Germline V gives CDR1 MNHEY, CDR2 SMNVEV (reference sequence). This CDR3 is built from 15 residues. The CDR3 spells CASSTSRDTTYGYTF. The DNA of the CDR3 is TGTGCCAGCAGTACGAGCCGGGACACGACCTATGGCTACACCTTC.

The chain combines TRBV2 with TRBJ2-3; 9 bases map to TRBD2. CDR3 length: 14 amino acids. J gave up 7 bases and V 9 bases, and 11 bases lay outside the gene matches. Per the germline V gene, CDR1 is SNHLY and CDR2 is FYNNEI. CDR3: CARGGSGSLHTQYF. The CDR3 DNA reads TGTGCCAGGGGGGGTAGCGGGAGCCTTCATACGCAGTATTTT.

CDR3 residues: CASSRRTGEAFF. The CDR3 region has the DNA TGTGCCAGCAGCCGTCGGACAGGTGAAGCTTTCTTT. V is TRBV5-8 and J is TRBJ1-1, with TRBD1 matching 7 bases. Germline CDR1 is SGHTS and CDR2 is YDEGEE. V lost 4 bases, J lost 7 bases, and 4 bases stayed unmatched. This CDR3 region has 12 residues.

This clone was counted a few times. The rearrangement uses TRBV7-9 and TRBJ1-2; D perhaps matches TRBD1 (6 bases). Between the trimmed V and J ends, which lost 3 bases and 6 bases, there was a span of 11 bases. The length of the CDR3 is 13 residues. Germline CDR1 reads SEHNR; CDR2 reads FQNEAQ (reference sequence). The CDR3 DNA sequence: TGTGCCAGCAGCTTTCCGGCAGGGGATGGCTACACCTTC. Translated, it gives CASSFPAGDGYTF.

The CDR3 region is CASSLSRGGPYEQYF. The CDR3 DNA is TGTGCCAGCAGCTTGAGCAGGGGTGGTCCCTACGAGCAGTACTTC. This chain joins TRBV7-2 and TRBJ2-7, with D tentatively TRBD1 (6 bases). V lost 3 bases and J 2 bases, leaving 14 bases between the germline ends. The germline V gene has CDR1 SGHTA and CDR2 FQGNSA. The CDR3 extends over 15 amino acids.

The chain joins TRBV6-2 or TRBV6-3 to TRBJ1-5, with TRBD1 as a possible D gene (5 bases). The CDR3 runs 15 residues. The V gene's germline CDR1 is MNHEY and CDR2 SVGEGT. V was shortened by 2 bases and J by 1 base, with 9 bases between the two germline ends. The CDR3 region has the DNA TGTGCCAGCAGTTACACGGGGGGGAGCAATCAGCCCCAGCATTTT. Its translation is CASSYTGGSNQPQHF.

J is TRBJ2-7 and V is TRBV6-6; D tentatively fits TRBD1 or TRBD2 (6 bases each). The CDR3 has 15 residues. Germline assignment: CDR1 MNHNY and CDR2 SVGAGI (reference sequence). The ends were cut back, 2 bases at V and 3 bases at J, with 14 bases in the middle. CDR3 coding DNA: TGTGCCAGCAGTTACCCGGGGGCATTGCACTACGAGCAGTACTTC. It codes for CASSYPGALHYEQYF.

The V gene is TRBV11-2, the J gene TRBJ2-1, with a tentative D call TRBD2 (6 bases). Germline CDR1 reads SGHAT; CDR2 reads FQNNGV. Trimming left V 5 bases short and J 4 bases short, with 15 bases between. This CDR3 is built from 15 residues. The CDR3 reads CASSERGGNYNEQFF. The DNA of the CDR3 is TGTGCCAGCAGCGAACGGGGCGGGAATTACAATGAGCAGTTCTTC.

In DNA form, the CDR3 reads TGTGCCAGCAGGGTTGCTTCGGGGGAAGAGCAGTACTTC. Translation gives CASRVASGEEQYF. The V gene is TRBV3-1 (or the pseudogene TRBV3-2), the J gene TRBJ2-7; perhaps TRBD2 as D (6 bases). This CDR3 contains 13 residues. V shed 6 bases and J shed 7 bases, with 16 bases lying between them. The V gene's germline CDR1 is LGHDT and CDR2 YNNKEL (reference sequence).